A single sample gave rise to the 9 T cell receptor beta chains below, sequenced in a study of shared clonotypes between healthy human individuals. Sequenced by immunoSEQ multiplex PCR; TCRdb stores in-frame clones only, minus some. Of some 580,000 clones listed, approximately 97% are singletons. The sample comprised naive CD4+ T cells sorted from blood. The subset: CD45RA+ positively selected. The receptors stem from a woman aged 25 to 39 in good health.

The chain combines TRBV28 with TRBJ2-7; D perhaps matches TRBD2 (6 bases). V lost 6 bases and J 6 bases, leaving 15 bases between the germline ends. From germline, CDR1 is MDHEN and CDR2 SYDVKM. CDR3 length: 13 residues. The CDR3 DNA follows: TGTGCCAGCAGGGCCGGGGGTGTTTTCGAGCAGTACTTC. The encoded protein is CASRAGGVFEQYF.

This sequence joins TRBV28 and TRBJ2-6; 7 nucleotides agree with TRBD1. The CDR3 runs to 16 residues. The V gene's germline CDR1 is MDHEN and CDR2 SYDVKM. V was pared by 7 bases and J by 0 bases, with 6 bases of the junction left unmatched. CDR3 protein: CASTGTVISGANVLTF. Written as DNA, the CDR3 is TGTGCCAGCACCGGGACAGTGATCTCTGGGGCCAACGTCCTGACTTTC.

This chain joins TRBV6-4 and TRBJ2-6; maybe TRBD1 (5 bases). CDR3 size: 15 residues. CDR1 is MRHNA and CDR2 is SNTAGT in the germline V gene. V was cut by 4 bases and J by 1 base, with 8 bases left in between. In DNA form, the CDR3 reads TGTGCCAGCAGTGCAGGGTTATCTGGGGCCAACGTCCTGACTTTC. It encodes CASSAGLSGANVLTF.

V gene TRBV27 combines with J gene TRBJ2-1; D is ambiguous. Germline CDR1 and CDR2: MNHEY and SMNVEV (reference sequence). The V gene lost 5 bases and the J gene lost 5 bases, with 13 bases spanning the gap. The CDR3 contains 14 residues. CDR3 residues: CASSIRLLNNEQFF. The CDR3 nucleotides read TGTGCCAGCAGTATCCGACTCCTAAACAATGAGCAGTTCTTC.

The chain has TRBV4-1 and TRBJ2-3; D gene ambiguous. The CDR3 totals 11 residues. Trimming left V 4 bases short and J 5 bases short, with 4 bases between. Germline V gene sequence: CDR1 MGHRA, CDR2 YSYEKL. The CDR3 region has the DNA TGCGCCAGCAGCCTTGAAGATACGCAGTATTTT. Translated: CASSLEDTQYF.

The genes are TRBV6-1 and TRBJ2-7; 7 nucleotides line up with TRBD2. In germline, CDR1 is MNHNS, CDR2 SASEGT. V dropped 8 bases and J dropped 5; count of bases not matched to a gene: 6. This CDR3 region has 12 residues. This CDR3 is CASRAGVNEQYF. The CDR3 bases are TGTGCCAGCCGGGCGGGAGTCAACGAGCAGTACTTC.

In DNA, the CDR3 is TGTGCCAGCAGTGAAACGGAACACTATGGCTACACCTTC. Protein: CASSETEHYGYTF. This sequence joins TRBV6-1 and TRBJ1-2, with D unresolved. The CDR3 sequence is 13 residues long. Germline CDR1 and CDR2: MNHNS and SASEGT. V lost 2 bases, J lost 3 bases, and 7 bases lay in between.

The chain carries TRBV18 and TRBJ2-7; 11 bases align to TRBD2. The germline V gene has CDR1 KGHSH and CDR2 LQKENI. This CDR3 is built from 12 residues. The ends lost 8 bases at V and 6 bases at J; junction bases unmatched: 3. DNA for the CDR3: TGTGCCAGCGGCACTAGCGGGAGCGAGCAGTACTTC. It specifies CASGTSGSEQYF.

The rearrangement joins TRBV4-1 to TRBJ1-5; D gene unclear. The CDR3 length is 16 residues. Germline V gives CDR1 MGHRA, CDR2 YSYEKL. Deletions cut 1 base from V and 6 bases from J, with 16 bases between. The CDR3 DNA reads TGCGCCAGCAGCCAAGGGGTCCTAAGAACCGGTCAGCCCCAGCATTTT. Translated: CASSQGVLRTGQPQHF.